This entry lists 10 T cell receptor beta chains sequenced from one sample in a study of response to subunit inactivated influenza vaccine. TCRdb processed the RT-PCR reads anew with MiXCR; each CDR3 protein has one entry. The sample lists roughly 780,000 distinct CDR3 sequences; approximately 17% were seen once. Source: PBMCs from blood, taken about 5 days after vaccination. The receptors derive from a man over 45 who received an inactivated influenza vaccine.

A single count supports this clonotype. This chain connects TRBV28 to TRBJ2-7; 9 positions match TRBD1. Looked up from germline, CDR1 is MDHEN and CDR2 is SYDVKM. CDR3 size: 16 residues. J gave up 2 bases and V 5 bases, and 10 bases lay outside the gene matches. CDR3 nucleotide sequence: TGTGCCAGCAGTGTACCCCGGGACAGGGCCACCTACGAGCAGTACTTC. It encodes CASSVPRDRATYEQYF.

This clonotype was counted at least ten times. The chain is built from TRBV12-3 or TRBV12-4 and TRBJ2-2; D is unresolved. V was shortened by 6 bases and J by 6 bases, with 8 bases between the two germline ends. This CDR3 has 12 residues. CDR3 nucleotides: TGTGCCAGCAGCTATGCCCCCGGGGAGCTGTTTTTT. Protein: CASSYAPGELFF.

The chain recombines TRBV12-3 or TRBV12-4 with TRBJ1-1; D is undetermined. With 1 base removed from V and 9 bases from J, the gap between germline ends came to 6 bases. The CDR3 extends over 11 amino acids. CDR3 sequence reads: CASSLGVKAFF. The DNA of the CDR3 is TGTGCCAGCAGTTTAGGGGTAAAAGCTTTCTTT.

This clonotype was counted only a few times. V gene TRBV7-6 combines with J gene TRBJ1-1; TRBD1 matches at 8 bases. Germline CDR1 is SGHVS and CDR2 is FNYEAQ. V was clipped by 5 bases and J by 4 bases; unmatched bases: 12. The CDR3 extends over 16 amino acids. CDR3 sequence (DNA): TGTGCCAGCAGCCACAGGGGGTCCCTGGGGGGCACTGAAGCTTTCTTT. Protein sequence: CASSHRGSLGGTEAFF. Drawing the rest from reference TRBV7-6 and TRBJ1-1, the complete variable domain is GAGVSQSPRYKVTKRGQDVALRCDPISGHVSLYWYRQALGQGPEFLTYFNYEAQQDKSGLPNDRFSAERPEGSISTLTIQRTEQRDSAMYRCASSHRGSLGGTEAFFGQGTRLTVV.

This clonotype appeared a few times. The chain carries TRBV29-1 and TRBJ2-7, with 14 bases fitting TRBD2. The CDR3 loop spans 15 amino acids. Germline V CDR1 and CDR2: SQVTM, ANQGSEA. The ends lost 4 bases at V and 5 bases at J; junction bases unmatched: 7. The DNA for the CDR3 is TGCAGCGTTGGGTCGGGACTAGCGGGAGCTCACGAGCAGTACTTC. Amino acid sequence: CSVGSGLAGAHEQYF.

In its sample, this clonotype was seen many times. CDR3 nucleotide sequence: TGTGCCATCACGGGGGGACCCACAGATACGCAGTATTTT. Its protein is CAITGGPTDTQYF. J is TRBJ2-3 and V is TRBV10-3, with 7 bases identical to TRBD2. V lost 7 bases, J lost 2 bases, and 3 bases stayed unmatched. CDR3 length equals 13 residues. Per germline, CDR1 ENHRY and CDR2 SYGVKD.

The genes are TRBV19 and TRBJ2-1, with 10 bases that match TRBD1. Germline V gene lookup returns CDR1 LNHDA and CDR2 SQIVND (reference sequence). Trimming removed 7 bases from V and 4 bases from J; junction bases left unmatched: 4. The CDR3 is 14 residues long. The CDR3 bases are TGTGCCAGTAAGGGACAGGGGTGGTACAATGAGCAGTTCTTC. Its protein is CASKGQGWYNEQFF.

The gene calls are TRBV20-1 and TRBJ2-3; 7 nucleotides agree with TRBD2. V was pared by 7 bases and J by 2 bases, with 9 bases of the junction left unmatched. CDR3 length: 14 amino acids. Germline V CDR1 and CDR2: DFQATT, SNEGSKA (reference sequence). CDR3 protein: CSVRDYDNTDTQYF. For the CDR3, the DNA is TGCAGTGTCCGGGACTACGACAACACAGATACGCAGTATTTT.

This clonotype was detected only a few times. The rearrangement links TRBV7-9 to TRBJ2-7; tentative D call: TRBD1 (6 bases). This CDR3 region has 16 residues. The germline gives CDR1 SEHNR, CDR2 FQNEAQ (reference sequence). V was trimmed by 1 base and J by 4 bases, leaving 17 bases between them. The chain's CDR3 is CASSLGVRDNSYEQYF. CDR3 coding DNA: TGTGCCAGCAGCTTAGGAGTTAGGGACAACTCTTACGAGCAGTACTTC.

This clonotype turned up a few times. This chain connects TRBV15 to TRBJ1-5, with D hard to call. CDR1 is LNHNV, CDR2 YYDKDF, per germline (reference sequence). The ends were cut back, 2 bases at V and 0 bases at J, with 5 bases in the middle. The CDR3 is 14 residues long. CDR3 sequence reads: CATSRRDSNQPQHF. The CDR3 DNA reads as TGTGCCACCAGCAGACGTGATAGCAATCAGCCCCAGCATTTT.